The following is a T cell receptor (beta chain) sequence with its context. The data originate from a study of blood T cell repertoires in COVID-19. Study-wide context: PBMCs, B-cell-depleted T cells, or T cells were the source of the cDNA or gDNA that made up the material.

Original methodology: It was from reference gene primer amplification that nucleated cell counts were estimated. The protocol was immunoSEQ multiplex PCR, while the TCRdb copy is restricted to in-frame clones and leaves out a portion. The V and J calls and clone size were taken over from that table, and D and trimming were inferred from the DNA. The data hold approximately 280,000 clones, with roughly 85% observed a single time. The CDR3 consists of 14 residues. Trimming at V came to 2 bases and at J to 7 bases, leaving 3 bases not matched to a gene. Germline CDR1 is SGDLS and CDR2 is YYNGEE. Residents of about two dozen US areas, aged roughly 18 to 89 years, made up the participants. Symptom resolution, clearance, or two negative PCRs marked the recovered donors of Cohort 3.

The sequence was collected from a woman aged 45-65 years who had recovered from COVID-19. The sample consisted of PBMCs or T cells enriched from blood (not recorded which). This sequence joins TRBV9 and TRBJ2-1; 10 positions agree with TRBD2. CDR3 sequence (DNA): TGTGCCAGCAGCGTTAGCGGGGGGCTGAATGAGCAGTTCTTC. Protein product: CASSVSGGLNEQFF.